Sequencing of this T cell receptor (beta chain) was carried out in a study of blood T cell repertoires in COVID-19. Study overall: Samples taken during acute and convalescent COVID-19 were collected in the United States, Italy and Spain. Sources were T cells, B-cell-depleted T cells, or PBMCs; the material itself was cDNA or gDNA.

Methods used by the authors: Scientists estimated how many nucleated cells there were by amplifying reference gene primers. Profiled with immunoSEQ multiplex PCR; TCRdb holds only in-frame clones, not every one. V and J calls and clone size come straight from that table; D and trimming were deduced from the DNA. Seen here are tens of thousands of clones, roughly four fifths observed once, and the top ten hold 21%. The germline V gene has CDR1 KGHSH and CDR2 LQKENI. The CDR3 extends over 15 amino acids. V gave up 2 bases and J gave up 4 bases, with 12 bases separating them. Sequencing was carried out using peripheral blood. The clonotype was recovered from a man aged 70 or older with acute or convalescent COVID-19. V usage is TRBV18 and J usage is TRBJ1-5; D call uncertain. The CDR3 here is CASSPRPRGNQPQHF. In DNA, the CDR3 is TGTGCCAGCTCACCAAGGCCGCGCGGGAATCAGCCCCAGCATTTT.